This section outlines one T cell receptor beta chain sequence together with its context. Germline lookup yields CDR1 DFQATT and CDR2 SNEGSKA (reference sequence). The CDR3 has 19 residues. V gave up 0 bases and J gave up 9 bases; unmatched junction bases: 20. The record originates from a study of T cells in Graves' hyperthyroidism and ophthalmopathy. Study-wide context: Before treatment of any kind, peripheral blood was taken at initial diagnosis.

TCR beta CDR3 sequences were amplified from RNA transcripts. When the TCR CDR3 underwent first-round RT-PCR, the HTBI primer set was used. TCRdb itself ran the multiplex PCR reads through MiXCR, one entry per CDR3 protein. The sample holds tens of thousands of distinct CDR3 sequences, roughly 50% seen once. The gene calls are TRBV20-1 and TRBJ1-6; TRBD1 matches at 7 bases. The receptor's source is a woman aged 55-69 years with Graves' ophthalmopathy. Sequenced: blood. In DNA form, the CDR3 reads TGCAGTGCTAGAGATTCGGTAGCGGGGGACAGTTTGGTTGGTTCACCCCTCCACTTT. The encoded protein is CSARDSVAGDSLVGSPLHF.